This T cell receptor (beta chain) was obtained from a study of shared clonotypes between healthy human individuals (TCRdb year 2020). As for the study more broadly: The cohort included three men and a couple of women between 18 and 49 years of age. Per donor, three plates each were used for CD4 naive and CD4 memory, two for CD8 naive, and one for CD8 memory. To increase sequencing depth and limit assay-specific biases, different laboratories used diverse techniques to prepare libraries and sequence TCR repertoires. The study deeply sequenced blood TCR repertoires of about 5 healthy adults to estimate repertoire size and the extent of clonotype sharing between individuals. Between about 0.85 and 9.5 billion PBMCs per donor were obtained by leukapheresis. Results and caveats for the whole study, not just this receptor: Because the study included a small number of donors, the genetic and exposure-history diversity represented was limited. Clonotypes shared by all four sorted-subset donors showed higher generation probabilities than non-shared clonotypes. Rarefaction of sorted-subset datasets indicated incomplete sequencing despite the large sequencing depth. Pairwise subsampling led to the expectation that sequencing depth would affect the degree of clonotype sharing among donors. Sampling was restricted to blood, and TCR repertoires in tissues likely differ from the TCR repertoires found in blood. Sharing across several donors was observed for about 5% of naive CD4, 3.5% of naive CD8, about 2.3% of memory CD4, and about 0.4% of memory CD8 clonotypes. Estimated clonotype richness was generally larger for naive than for memory subsets.

As concerns this clone: The specificity of this receptor is unknown. One base away there is no much larger clone; base qualities are not given.

TCR CDR3 regions were amplified from genomic DNA by multiplex PCR using the deep immunoSEQ assay. Genomic DNA extracted from each cell subset was distributed evenly over all wells of several immunoSEQ 96-well plates, and each plate served as one replicate. For sorted subsets, 200 ng of genomic DNA, equivalent to 25,000 to 30,000 T cell genomes, went into each replicate PCR. Purified libraries were quantified with a Qubit 3.0 fluorometer, sized on a Bioanalyzer 2100, and re-quantified with the KAPA Library Quantification kit. A separate single-read 150-cycle Illumina NextSeq 550 flow cell was used to sequence each immunoSEQ 96-well plate. Per the authors' processing: Because the immunoSEQ output included only junctional sequences and no quality scores, the filtering could not be the same as the filtering used for full-length reads. To assign V/J genes and CDR3, sequences were annotated against IMGT germline references using PyIR, a Python wrapper for IgBLAST v1.9. Reads were removed for weak V/J assignments (E-value above 1e-6), missing CDR3, stop codons, out-of-frame junctions, or ambiguous translated residues. A V3J clonotype was defined by an identical inferred V gene, J gene, and CDR3 amino acid sequence. Percentage overlap between repertoires was computed as shared unique clonotypes divided by the size of the smaller repertoire. Repertoire richness was assessed with RTK rarefaction, the Chao1 estimator, and Recon v2.1 estimates of unobserved clonotypes. For all TCRbeta clonotypes obtained by the gDNA method from a handful of donors, generation probabilities were computed with OLGA. The source is immuneACCESS, and TCRdb retained only in-frame sequences with V and J called. Part of the clones is not carried over; for the studies checked, unresolved V genes explain less than half of this, and the remainder is unexplained. The D gene and trimming were derived from the DNA, and the V and J assignments and clone size from that table. The sample table records around 1.9 million clones; 85% to 95% of these occur just once. Approximately 1.7% of the sample belongs to the ten largest clones.

V lost 2 bases and J lost 8 bases; the stretch between them is 18 bases long. The CDR3 measures 15 amino acids from cysteine to phenylalanine. The DNA shown is the 45-base CDR3, in frame from base 1. Sequences MNHNY (CDR1) and SVGAGI (CDR2) are obtained from the germline V gene (reference sequence). CD8 naive samples consisted of CD45RO-negative cells that were positively selected for CCR7, yielding a CD45RA+CCR7+ population without TemRA cells. Donors were healthy HIV-negative adults with no recently reported acute infections or vaccinations. Every donor was a Caucasian adult residing in Nashville, Tennessee, USA. After blood collection by leukapheresis, PBMCs were isolated using Ficoll-Histopaque density gradient centrifugation and then cryopreserved in the vapor phase of liquid nitrogen. Analytical flow cytometry was used to check the purity and quantity of each magnetically sorted T cell population. Genomic DNA was isolated from each sorted fraction and quantified by UV absorbance on a Nanodrop 2000c.

This receptor chain uses TRBV6-6 and TRBJ1-2, and TRBD1 may be the D gene, going by 5 matching bases. The source of this sequence is a man aged 18 to 29 in good health. Some clones in this sample may be carry-over from other donors' samples. Sequences were obtained from naive CD8+ T cells from PBMCs. This specimen's cell subset or site label, interpreted: CD45RA+CCR7+. The nucleotide sequence reads TGTGCCAGCAGTTACCGCGGCGGGACCGACCTAGGCTACACCTTC. It codes for CASSYRGGTDLGYTF.